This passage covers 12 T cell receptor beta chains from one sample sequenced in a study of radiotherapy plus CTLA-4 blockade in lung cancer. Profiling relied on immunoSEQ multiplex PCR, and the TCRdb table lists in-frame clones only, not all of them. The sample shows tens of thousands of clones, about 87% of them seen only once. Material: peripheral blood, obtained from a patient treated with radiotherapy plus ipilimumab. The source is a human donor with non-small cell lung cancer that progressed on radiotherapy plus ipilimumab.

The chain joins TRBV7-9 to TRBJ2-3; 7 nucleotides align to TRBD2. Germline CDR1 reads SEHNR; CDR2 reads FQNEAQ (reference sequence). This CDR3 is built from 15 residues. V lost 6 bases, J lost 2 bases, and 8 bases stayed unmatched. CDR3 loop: CASSSPSGLTDTQYF. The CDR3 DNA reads TGTGCCAGCAGTTCTCCTAGCGGCCTCACAGATACGCAGTATTTT.

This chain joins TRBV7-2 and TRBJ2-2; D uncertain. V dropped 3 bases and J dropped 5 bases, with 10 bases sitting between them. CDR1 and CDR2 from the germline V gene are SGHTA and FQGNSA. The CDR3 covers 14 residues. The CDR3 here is CASSFRWGTGELFF. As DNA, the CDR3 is TGTGCCAGCAGCTTTAGGTGGGGAACCGGGGAGCTGTTTTTT.

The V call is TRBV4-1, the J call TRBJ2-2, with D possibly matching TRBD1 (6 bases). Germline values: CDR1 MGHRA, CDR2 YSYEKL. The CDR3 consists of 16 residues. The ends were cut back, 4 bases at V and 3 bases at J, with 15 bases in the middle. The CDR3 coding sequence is TGCGCCAGCAGCCCGCCGAACAGGGTTGACACCGGGGAGCTGTTTTTT. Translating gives CASSPPNRVDTGELFF.

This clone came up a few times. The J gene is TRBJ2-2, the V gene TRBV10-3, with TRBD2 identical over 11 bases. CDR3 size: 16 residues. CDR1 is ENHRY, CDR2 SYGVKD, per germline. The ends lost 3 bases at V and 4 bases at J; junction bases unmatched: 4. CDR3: CAISDIAGGPTGELFF. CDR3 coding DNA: TGTGCCATCAGTGATATAGCGGGGGGGCCCACCGGGGAGCTGTTTTTT.

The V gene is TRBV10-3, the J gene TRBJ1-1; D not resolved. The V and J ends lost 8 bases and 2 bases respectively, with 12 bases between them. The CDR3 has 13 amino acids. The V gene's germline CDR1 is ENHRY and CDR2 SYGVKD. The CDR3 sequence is CAIGVAGNTEAFF. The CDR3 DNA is TGTGCCATCGGGGTTGCGGGAAACACTGAAGCTTTCTTT.

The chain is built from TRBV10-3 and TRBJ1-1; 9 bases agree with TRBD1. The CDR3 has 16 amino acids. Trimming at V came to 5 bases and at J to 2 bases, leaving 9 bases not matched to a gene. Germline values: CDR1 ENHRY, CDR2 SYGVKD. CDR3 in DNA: TGTGCCATCAGTCCCGGGACAGGGCTGGGTAACACTGAAGCTTTCTTT. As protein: CAISPGTGLGNTEAFF.

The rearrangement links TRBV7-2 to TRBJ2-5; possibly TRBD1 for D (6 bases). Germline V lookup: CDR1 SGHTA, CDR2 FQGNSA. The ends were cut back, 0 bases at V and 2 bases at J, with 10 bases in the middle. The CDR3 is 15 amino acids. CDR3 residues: CASSLARTAQETQYF. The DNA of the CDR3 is TGTGCCAGCAGCTTAGCGAGGACAGCGCAAGAGACCCAGTACTTC. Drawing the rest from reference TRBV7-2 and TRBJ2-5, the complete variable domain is GAGVSQSPSNKVTEKGKDVELRCDPISGHTALYWYRQSLGQGLEFLIYFQGNSAPDKSGLPSDRFSAERTGGSVSTLTIQRTQQEDSAVYLCASSLARTAQETQYFGPGTRLLVL.

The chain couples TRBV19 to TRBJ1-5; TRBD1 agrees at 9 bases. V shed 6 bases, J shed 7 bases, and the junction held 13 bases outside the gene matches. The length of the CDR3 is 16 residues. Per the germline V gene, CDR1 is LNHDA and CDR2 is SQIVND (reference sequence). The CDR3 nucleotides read TGTGCCAGTAGAAAAGGGGGGACAGGGAGGAAGCAGCCCCAGCATTTT. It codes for CASRKGGTGRKQPQHF.

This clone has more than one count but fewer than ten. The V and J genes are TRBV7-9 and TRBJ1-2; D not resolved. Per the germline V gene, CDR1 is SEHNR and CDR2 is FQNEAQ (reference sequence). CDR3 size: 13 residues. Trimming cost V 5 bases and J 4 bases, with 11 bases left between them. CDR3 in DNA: TGTGCCAGCAGCCTAGACACGATCTATGGCTACACCTTC. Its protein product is CASSLDTIYGYTF. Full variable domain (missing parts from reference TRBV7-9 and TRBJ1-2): DTGVSQNPRHKITKRGQNVTFRCDPISEHNRLYWYRQTLGQGPEFLTYFQNEAQLEKSRLLSDRFSAERPKGSFSTLEIQRTEQGDSAMYLCASSLDTIYGYTFGSGTRLTVV.

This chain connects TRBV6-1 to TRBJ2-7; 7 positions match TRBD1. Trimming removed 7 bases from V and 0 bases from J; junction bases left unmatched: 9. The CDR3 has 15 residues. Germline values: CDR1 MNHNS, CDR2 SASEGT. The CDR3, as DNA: TGTGCCAGCATATCGACAGGGCCGAGCTCCTACGAGCAGTACTTC. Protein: CASISTGPSSYEQYF.

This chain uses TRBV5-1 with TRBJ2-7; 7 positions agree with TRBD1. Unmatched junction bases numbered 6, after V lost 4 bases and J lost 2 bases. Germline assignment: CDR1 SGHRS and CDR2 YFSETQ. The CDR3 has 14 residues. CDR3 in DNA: TGCGCCAGCAGCAGACAGGGCGTAGCCTACGAGCAGTACTTC. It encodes CASSRQGVAYEQYF.

CDR3 amino acids: CASRGGSNTEAFF. The CDR3 coding sequence is TGTGCCAGCAGAGGGGGGTCGAACACTGAAGCTTTCTTT. The V gene is TRBV7-2, the J gene TRBJ1-1, with a weak D call TRBD1 (6 bases). Germline CDR1 SGHTA, CDR2 FQGNSA. V lost 6 bases, J lost 1 base, and 9 bases lay in between. CDR3 length equals 13 residues.